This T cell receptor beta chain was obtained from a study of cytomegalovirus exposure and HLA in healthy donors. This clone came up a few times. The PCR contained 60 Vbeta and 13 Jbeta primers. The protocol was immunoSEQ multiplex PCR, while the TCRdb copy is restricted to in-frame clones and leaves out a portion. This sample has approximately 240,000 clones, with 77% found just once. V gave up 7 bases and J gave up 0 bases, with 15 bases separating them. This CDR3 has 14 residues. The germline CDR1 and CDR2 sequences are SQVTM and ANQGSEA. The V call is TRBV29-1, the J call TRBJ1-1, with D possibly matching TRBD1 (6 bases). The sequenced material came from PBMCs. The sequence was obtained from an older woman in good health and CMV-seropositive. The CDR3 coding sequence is TGCAGCGGCCCGCCGACAGGAATGAACACTGAAGCTTTCTTT. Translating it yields CSGPPTGMNTEAFF.